This T cell receptor beta chain was profiled in a study of CD8+ T cells in alopecia areata. Study-wide results and limits: Greater clonality was observed in lesional scalp samples, especially alopecia totalis/universalis, versus normal scalp.

The treatment was: oral pan-JAK inhibitor, 5-10 mg twice daily. Specimens obtained from alopecia areata patients comprised lesional scalp punch biopsies and peripheral blood. cDNA prepared by RNA extraction and subsequent reverse transcription served as the template for sequencing. TCRdb keeps only in-frame clones here, not all; method: immunoSEQ multiplex PCR. The table lists 170,000 or so clones, roughly 64% of them singletons. Details on this clone: The antigen is not known.

The germline V and J ends were trimmed by 4 bases and 2 bases, with 15 bases remaining between them. The CDR3 consists of 15 residues. Per the germline V gene, CDR1 is PRHDT and CDR2 is FYEKMQ (reference sequence). The TCR sequence derives from a human donor with alopecia areata. The source material was CD8+ T cells sorted from blood, sampled at week 24, from a patient treated with tofacitinib. The chain couples TRBV13 to TRBJ2-7; possibly TRBD2 for D (7 bases). The CDR3 loop is CASSWGGQGPYEQYF. CDR3 nucleotide sequence: TGTGCCAGCAGCTGGGGGGGACAAGGCCCCTACGAGCAGTACTTC.